The rows below give T cell receptor beta chains drawn from one sample of a study of CD8+CD57+ T cells in acquired aplastic anemia. MiXCR was run by TCRdb on the reads, yielding one entry per CDR3 protein. The table has around 160,000 distinct CDR3 sequences, more than 45% seen once; the top ten hold about 2.6%. Specimen: sorted CD4+, CD8+, or CD8+CD57+ T cells (not recorded which) from PBMCs. The receptors shown here come from a human donor with aplastic anemia. Each CDR3 is given with its conserved first and last residue. The D gene is left open where the match is weak. For some rows the clone size is stated as once, few or many, or as a class when expanded; others skip it.

>TRBV7-3|.|TRBJ2-6|many
CASSLFGRGYSGANVLTF
TGTGCCAGCAGCTTATTTGGCAGGGGTTACTCTGGGGCCAACGTCCTGACTTTC
>TRBV29-1|.|TRBJ1-1|many
CSVDRSNTEAFF
TGCAGCGTTGATAGGTCGAACACTGAAGCTTTCTTT
>TRBV20-1|TRBD2|TRBJ2-7|.
CSARPPTSVGDEQYF
TGCAGTGCTAGACCACCGACTAGCGTCGGGGACGAGCAGTACTTC
>TRBV29-1|TRBD2|TRBJ2-5|.
CSVTGLAGVETQYF
TGCAGCGTGACGGGACTAGCGGGGGTAGAGACCCAGTACTTC
>TRBV18|.|TRBJ1-3|.
CASSPLARVGNTIYF
TGTGCCAGCTCACCACTCGCCAGGGTTGGAAACACCATATATTTT
>TRBV6-1|TRBD1|TRBJ2-5|many
CASSGSTGIETQYF
TGTGCCAGCAGTGGATCGACAGGGATAGAGACCCAGTACTTC
>TRBV20-1|TRBD2|TRBJ2-2|.
CSAKREGNTGELFF
TGCAGTGCTAAGCGGGAGGGGAACACCGGGGAGCTGTTTTTT
>TRBV20-1|.|TRBJ2-5|.
CSARVDGETQYF
TGCAGTGCTAGAGTTGACGGGGAGACCCAGTACTTC
>TRBV20-1|TRBD1|TRBJ2-5|.
CSATGQGETQYF
TGCAGTGCTACAGGACAGGGAGAGACCCAGTACTTC
>TRBV12-5|.|TRBJ2-1|many
CASRGQENYNEQFF
TGTGCTAGCCGGGGGCAGGAGAACTACAATGAGCAGTTCTTC
>TRBV15|.|TRBJ2-7|.
CATSRTSGGIYEQYF
TGTGCCACCAGCAGGACCTCGGGTGGAATCTACGAGCAGTACTTC
>TRBV7-3|.|TRBJ2-3|few
CASSPSGPDTQYF
TGTGCCAGCTCCCCATCGGGGCCAGATACGCAGTATTTT
>TRBV11-3|TRBD1|TRBJ1-1|few
CASSWTGQGTEAFF
TGTGCCAGCAGCTGGACAGGGCAGGGGACTGAAGCTTTCTTT
>TRBV20-1|.|TRBJ2-7|.
CSRSQGGGQYF
TGCAGTAGGTCTCAGGGGGGAGGGCAGTACTTC
>TRBV2|.|TRBJ1-5|.
CASSRLGQRNQPQHF
TGTGCCAGCAGTAGGCTAGGACAGAGAAATCAGCCCCAGCATTTT
>TRBV30|.|TRBJ1-1|.
CAWRSFGAENTEAFF
TGTGCCTGGCGTTCGTTCGGGGCCGAGAACACTGAAGCTTTCTTT
>TRBV20-1|.|TRBJ1-5|.
CSARSEARNQPQHF
TGCAGTGCTAGATCGGAGGCAAGGAATCAGCCCCAGCATTTT
>TRBV5-1|.|TRBJ2-2|.
CASTTFTGRRAGELFF
TGCGCCAGCACGACCTTTACCGGAAGACGGGCCGGGGAGCTGTTTTTT
>TRBV19|.|TRBJ1-5|.
CATQTGNQPQHF
TGTGCCACCCAGACAGGCAATCAGCCCCAGCATTTT
>TRBV5-1|TRBD2|TRBJ2-7|.
CASSVTSGSVYEQYF
TGCGCCAGCAGCGTAACTAGCGGGAGCGTCTACGAGCAGTACTTC
>TRBV20-1|TRBD1|TRBJ2-7|once
CSAKPGTGSYEQYF
TGCAGTGCTAAACCTGGGACAGGGAGCTACGAGCAGTACTTC
>TRBV19|TRBD2|TRBJ2-1|many
CASTTTSGSGAEQFF
TGTGCCAGCACCACCACTAGCGGGAGTGGGGCTGAGCAGTTCTTC
>TRBV19|.|TRBJ2-1|.
CASSPPGAQGNGQSF
TGTGCCAGTAGTCCTCCGGGGGCCCAAGGAAATGGGCAGTCCTTC
>TRBV29-1|.|TRBJ2-7|.
CSVLPESSYEQYF
TGCAGCGTTCTTCCGGAAAGCTCCTACGAGCAGTACTTC
>TRBV6-4|.|TRBJ1-1|.
CASSDGGRMNTEAFF
TGTGCCAGCAGTGACGGAGGGAGGATGAACACTGAAGCTTTCTTT
>TRBV19|.|TRBJ1-1|.
CASSIGGRGSTEAFF
TGTGCCAGTAGTATCGGTGGGCGGGGAAGCACTGAAGCTTTCTTT
>TRBV6-2/TRBV6-3|.|TRBJ2-1|few
CASSYSSRGWGYEQFF
TGTGCCAGCAGTTACTCGAGTAGGGGGTGGGGGTATGAGCAGTTCTTC
>TRBV5-8|.|TRBJ1-4|many
CASSKGFQGREKLFF
TGTGCCAGCAGCAAAGGGTTTCAGGGTCGGGAAAAACTGTTTTTT
>TRBV25-1|TRBD2|TRBJ2-1|.
CASSPRLAGGRKFF
TGTGCCAGCAGTCCCCGACTAGCGGGAGGGCGGAAGTTCTTC
>TRBV6-1|.|TRBJ2-1|.
CASSPPRWADYNEQFF
TGTGCCAGCAGCCCTCCCCGGTGGGCAGACTACAATGAGCAGTTCTTC
>TRBV30|.|TRBJ1-2|.
CAWPSRAGSYGYTF
TGTGCCTGGCCATCCCGCGCGGGGAGCTATGGCTACACCTTC
>TRBV19|.|TRBJ2-1|.
CASSIDRYRQTYNEQFF
TGTGCCAGTAGTATAGATCGTTACCGCCAGACGTACAATGAGCAGTTCTTC
>TRBV24-1|.|TRBJ2-5|.
CATSDQTDTTGKTQYF
TGTGCCACCAGTGACCAAACCGACACGACGGGAAAGACCCAGTACTTC
>TRBV10-1|.|TRBJ2-5|.
CASSERGQETQYF
TGCGCCAGCAGTGAGCGGGGACAAGAGACCCAGTACTTC
>TRBV20-1|.|TRBJ2-3|many
CSARDLGGTDTQYF
TGCAGTGCTAGAGATCTCGGAGGCACAGATACGCAGTATTTT
>TRBV30|TRBD1|TRBJ1-2|.
CAWRRDRGVEFGYTF
TGTGCCTGGAGGAGGGACAGGGGCGTAGAGTTTGGCTACACCTTC
>TRBV15|.|TRBJ2-7|many
CATSDQTGSRPSYEQYF
TGTGCCACCAGCGACCAAACGGGGTCCAGGCCTTCCTACGAGCAGTACTTC
>TRBV2|TRBD2|TRBJ2-2|.
CASRAGYTGELFF
TGTGCCAGCAGAGCGGGATACACCGGGGAGCTGTTTTTT
>TRBV2|.|TRBJ1-2|many
CASSATPGTAGPHGYTF
TGTGCCAGCAGTGCGACCCCCGGGACTGCGGGACCTCATGGCTACACCTTC